The present T cell receptor beta chain was sequenced within a study of blood T cell repertoires in COVID-19. Study as a whole: Samples of COVID-19 (acute and convalescent) were obtained from the United States, Italy and Spain.

Libraries were prepared by immunoSEQ multiplex PCR; TCRdb keeps only in-frame clonotypes and omits some of them. Found here are around 120,000 clones, 70% to 85% of them singletons; the top ten hold more than 0.8%. CDR1 is SNHLY, CDR2 FYNNEI, per germline. V was pared by 8 bases and J by 5 bases, with 11 bases of the junction left unmatched. The CDR3 has 16 amino acids. V and J are TRBV2 and TRBJ2-5; 13 bases are shared with TRBD2. This receptor was obtained from a human donor with acute or convalescent COVID-19. The donor label of this sample is uncertain. Material: peripheral blood. CDR3 sequence (DNA): TGTGCCAGCGGAAGACTAGCGGGGGGCCATCGGGAGACCCAGTACTTC. It yields the protein CASGRLAGGHRETQYF.